Below are 31 T cell receptor beta chains sequenced from a single sample in a study of shared clonotypes between healthy human individuals. Assay: immunoSEQ multiplex PCR; the TCRdb copy retains only in-frame clones and omits some. Of around 700,000 clones listed, less than 85% were seen once; the top ten hold under 2%. The sample comprised memory CD4+ T cells sorted from blood. Subset noted: CD45RA-negative fraction. These receptor sequences come from a woman under 40 in good health.

The chain uses TRBV4-2 and TRBJ2-5, with TRBD2 identical over 8 bases. Germline assignment: CDR1 LGHNA and CDR2 YNFKEQ. The CDR3 runs 15 residues. V was clipped by 4 bases and J by 3 bases; unmatched bases: 7. The CDR3 loop reads CASSRREGGEETQYF. The CDR3 bases are TGTGCCAGCAGCCGCCGGGAGGGCGGGGAAGAGACCCAGTACTTC.

In this sample, this clone turned up once. The CDR3 region has the DNA TGCAGCGTTGACAACGGATCCTACGAGCAGTACTTC. This translates into CSVDNGSYEQYF. The rearrangement uses TRBV29-1 and TRBJ2-5, with D unresolved. The end of the DNA fits TRBJ2-7 better, so the J call may be wrong. The length of the CDR3 is 12 residues. From germline, CDR1 is SQVTM and CDR2 ANQGSEA.

The chain carries TRBV5-6 and TRBJ1-2, with 10 positions matching TRBD1. Germline assignment: CDR1 SGHDT and CDR2 YYEEEE. The CDR3 runs to 13 residues. Unmatched junction bases numbered 2, after V lost 2 bases and J lost 7 bases. CDR3 region: CASSFDRGLGYTF. The CDR3 DNA follows: TGTGCCAGCAGCTTCGACAGGGGGCTTGGCTACACCTTC.

V and J are TRBV27 and TRBJ2-2; 7 bases line up with TRBD1. The CDR3 spans 15 residues. After removal of 6 bases from V and 6 bases from J, the junction contained 10 bases not matched to a gene. CDR1 is MNHEY and CDR2 is SMNVEV in the germline V gene (reference sequence). CDR3 sequence reads: CASRQGRALSGELFF. The CDR3 coding sequence is TGTGCCAGCAGACAGGGGCGGGCCCTGTCCGGGGAGCTGTTTTTT.

The chain links TRBV6-1 to TRBJ2-3; TRBD1 agrees at 9 bases. The J segment lost 4 bases and the V segment lost 3 bases, leaving 5 bases of the junction unmatched. Per the germline V gene, CDR1 is MNHNS and CDR2 is SASEGT. The CDR3 is 15 amino acids. In nucleotides, the CDR3 is TGTGCCAGCAGTGACAATACAGGGGGCGCAGATACGCAGTATTTT. Its translation is CASSDNTGGADTQYF.

The chain uses TRBV10-3 and TRBJ2-1; D remains unclear. V lost 5 bases, J lost 0 bases, and 14 bases lay in between. The germline gives CDR1 ENHRY, CDR2 SYGVKD. The CDR3 is 16 residues long. As DNA, the CDR3 is TGTGCCATCAGTAACCAGCGTGTGGTCTCCTACAATGAGCAGTTCTTC. Encoded protein: CAISNQRVVSYNEQFF.

The rearrangement uses TRBV18 and TRBJ2-1; TRBD1 matches at 8 bases. The ends lost 3 bases at V and 6 bases at J; junction bases unmatched: 7. The CDR3 sequence is 15 residues long. The germline CDR1 and CDR2 sequences are KGHSH and LQKENI. The CDR3 is CASSPRTGSPNEQFF. CDR3 sequence (DNA): TGTGCCAGCTCACCGCGGACAGGGTCACCCAATGAGCAGTTCTTC.

In this sample, this clone turned up many times. This chain connects TRBV6-4 to TRBJ1-5; D gene ambiguous. V lost 5 bases and J lost 7, with 6 bases in between. The germline V gene encodes CDR1 MRHNA and CDR2 SNTAGT. The CDR3 contains 11 residues. The CDR3 nucleotides read TGTGCCAGCAGTATTGTGCAGCCCCAGCATTTT. The encoded protein is CASSIVQPQHF.

This clone was detected only once. This chain connects TRBV2 to TRBJ1-2; D not resolved. The V gene lost 9 bases and the J gene lost 6 bases, with 14 bases spanning the gap. The CDR3 contains 12 residues. Germline loops: CDR1 SNHLY, CDR2 FYNNEI. CDR3 nucleotide sequence: TGTGCCAGGGCGGGAGGAAGGGATGGCTACACCTTC. Translating gives CARAGGRDGYTF.

V is TRBV7-8 and J is TRBJ2-1, with 11 bases fitting TRBD2. This CDR3 region has 15 residues. CDR1 is SGHVS, CDR2 FQNEAQ, per germline. Losses at the gene ends were 2 bases for V and 6 bases for J; bases not matched to a gene: 3. The CDR3 reads CASSLWLAGGNEQFF. CDR3 sequence (DNA): TGTGCCAGCAGCTTATGGCTAGCGGGAGGCAATGAGCAGTTCTTC.

V is TRBV15 and J is TRBJ2-5; D is tentatively TRBD1 or TRBD2 (5 bases each). The CDR3 covers 13 residues. Germline V gene lookup returns CDR1 LNHNV and CDR2 YYDKDF (reference sequence). V lost 4 bases and J lost 4, with 10 bases in between. The CDR3 protein is CATSIGTLETQYF. The CDR3 DNA sequence: TGTGCCACCAGCATTGGGACCTTAGAGACCCAGTACTTC.

This clone was counted a single time. The chain has TRBV4-1 and TRBJ1-5; unclear D gene. Germline CDR1 MGHRA, CDR2 YSYEKL. This CDR3 spans 15 amino acids. Trimming left V 0 bases short and J 2 bases short, with 8 bases between. The CDR3 DNA is TGCGCCAGCAGCCAAGAAGCCGGACGCAATCAGCCCCAGCATTTT. Translated, it gives CASSQEAGRNQPQHF.

The J gene is TRBJ1-5, the V gene TRBV2; D possibly corresponds to TRBD1 (5 bases). Trimming took 7 bases from V and 3 from J, leaving 13 bases between them. From germline, CDR1 is SNHLY and CDR2 FYNNEI. The CDR3 spans 14 residues. CDR3 DNA: TGTGCCAGCAACCGGGGCAATACCAATCAGCCCCAGCATTTT. Translating gives CASNRGNTNQPQHF.

The rearrangement joins TRBV7-9 to TRBJ2-5, with no clear D. The CDR3 is 14 residues long. The germline gives CDR1 SEHNR, CDR2 FQNEAQ (reference sequence). V was shortened by 3 bases and J by 7 bases, with 15 bases between the two germline ends. The CDR3 reads CASSFADLRVTQYF. The DNA for the CDR3 is TGTGCCAGCAGCTTCGCTGACCTACGGGTGACCCAGTACTTC.

The chain recombines TRBV11-1 with TRBJ1-1; unclear D gene. V was pared by 5 bases and J by 3 bases, with 10 bases between. Germline V gene lookup returns CDR1 SGHAT and CDR2 FQDESV (reference sequence). The CDR3 sequence is 13 residues long. CDR3 DNA: TGTGCCAGCAGCCCTTTTTCGGACACTGAAGCTTTCTTT. Translated: CASSPFSDTEAFF.

The CDR3 coding sequence is TGTGCCAGCAGCTTCGATTTACGGGCTCTGAACACTGAAGCTTTCTTT. Its protein product is CASSFDLRALNTEAFF. The V call is TRBV5-5, the J call TRBJ1-1, with D unresolved. Germline V gene sequence: CDR1 SGHKS, CDR2 YYEKEE (reference sequence). The CDR3 loop spans 16 amino acids. V was trimmed by 2 bases and J by 0 bases, leaving 14 bases between them.

The rearrangement joins TRBV5-1 to TRBJ2-7, with a tentative D call TRBD1 (6 bases). The CDR3 covers 15 residues. With 4 bases removed from V and 5 bases from J, the gap between germline ends came to 19 bases. CDR1 and CDR2 (germline): SGHRS, YFSETQ. CDR3 DNA: TGCGCCAGCAGCACCCCCCAGGGGATGGGGGACGAGCAGTACTTC. The encoded protein is CASSTPQGMGDEQYF. Looking up the rest from reference TRBV5-1 and TRBJ2-7 gives the full variable domain: KAGVTQTPRYLIKTRGQQVTLSCSPISGHRSVSWYQQTPGQGLQFLFEYFSETQRNKGNFPGRFSGRQFSNSRSEMNVSTLELGDSALYLCASSTPQGMGDEQYFGPGTRLTVT.

This chain connects TRBV4-1 to TRBJ2-3; TRBD2 might be the D (5 bases). Germline CDR1 is MGHRA and CDR2 is YSYEKL. Trimming shortened V by 4 bases and J by 6 bases, and 17 bases separated the two germline ends. The CDR3 is made up of 15 amino acids. CDR3 nucleotide sequence: TGCGCCAGCAGCCGTAGGAGGCTAGCAGATGATACGCAGTATTTT. Amino acid sequence: CASSRRRLADDTQYF.

CDR3 in amino acids: CASSVGTGGFYGYTF. Written as DNA, the CDR3 is TGTGCCAGCAGCGTAGGGACAGGGGGTTTCTATGGCTACACCTTC. The chain uses TRBV9 and TRBJ1-2; 10 nucleotides line up with TRBD1. The trim removed 0 bases at V and 4 bases at J, leaving 3 bases unmatched. Germline V lookup: CDR1 SGDLS, CDR2 YYNGEE. The CDR3 runs 15 residues.

The V call is TRBV7-3, the J call TRBJ2-3, with D possibly matching TRBD1 (6 bases). CDR3 size: 14 residues. In germline, CDR1 is SGHTA, CDR2 FQGTGA. V shed 5 bases and J shed 2 bases, with 11 bases lying between them. CDR3 nucleotide sequence: TGTGCCAGCAGCCCGGGACAACACACAGATACGCAGTATTTT. The encoded protein is CASSPGQHTDTQYF.

This clone appeared a few times. V is TRBV19 and J is TRBJ1-5; D is unresolved. Germline CDR1 LNHDA, CDR2 SQIVND (reference sequence). The V end lost 0 bases, the J end lost 11 bases, and 14 bases lay between the germline ends. The CDR3 is made up of 14 amino acids. The CDR3 nucleotides read TGTGCCAGTAGTATAGACCCCACTCGGGCGGCCCAGCATTTT. Protein: CASSIDPTRAAQHF.

The chain links TRBV5-1 to TRBJ2-5; TRBD2 agrees at 8 bases. The germline V gene has CDR1 SGHRS and CDR2 YFSETQ. J lost 6 bases, V lost 0 bases, and 4 bases had no gene match. CDR3 length: 14 residues. The CDR3 sequence: CASSLDQREQTQYF. CDR3 sequence (DNA): TGCGCCAGCAGCTTGGACCAGCGGGAGCAGACCCAGTACTTC.

The chain joins TRBV11-3 to TRBJ2-3; a possible D gene is TRBD1 (6 bases). This CDR3 is built from 14 residues. The V gene's germline CDR1 is SGHNT and CDR2 YENEEA. V dropped 3 bases and J dropped 3 bases, with 10 bases sitting between them. The DNA of the CDR3 is TGTGCCAGCAGCTTGGGCAGGGGAACAGATACGCAGTATTTT. It specifies CASSLGRGTDTQYF. Full variable domain (remainder filled in from reference TRBV11-3 and TRBJ2-3): EAGVVQSPRYKIIEKKQPVAFWCNPISGHNTLYWYLQNLGQGPELLIRYENEEAVDDSQLPKDRFSAERLKGVDSTLKIQPAELGDSAVYLCASSLGRGTDTQYFGPGTRLTVL.

The chain combines TRBV6-5 with TRBJ2-7; D call uncertain. Trimming left V 4 bases short and J 3 bases short, with 10 bases between. Germline loops: CDR1 MNHEY, CDR2 SVGAGI. CDR3 length: 13 residues. The CDR3 DNA is TGTGCCAGCAGTTCCCTCTCCTACTACGAGCAGTACTTC. Translating gives CASSSLSYYEQYF.

This clone was picked up a small number of times. The identical CDR3 is also encoded by other nucleotide sequences in the sample. This chain links TRBV2 with TRBJ2-7, with 7 positions matching TRBD1. After removal of 6 bases from V and 2 bases from J, the junction contained 1 base not matched to a gene. The CDR3 length is 12 residues. Germline V gives CDR1 SNHLY, CDR2 FYNNEI. CDR3 coding DNA: TGTGCCAGCAGGGGACAGACCTACGAGCAGTACTTC. This gives the protein CASRGQTYEQYF.

A word on this clone: The same CDR3 is also encoded by other DNA sequences in this sample. The chain has TRBV5-1 and TRBJ1-3, with D unresolved. This CDR3 spans 15 amino acids. Germline CDR1 reads SGHRS; CDR2 reads YFSETQ. V shed 2 bases and J shed 0 bases, with 9 bases lying between them. This CDR3 is CASSLDTNSGNTIYF. The DNA of the CDR3 is TGCGCCAGCAGCTTAGACACTAACTCTGGAAACACCATATATTTT.

The chain couples TRBV6-4 to TRBJ2-3; 14 nucleotides match TRBD2. With V trimmed by 6 bases and J by 1 base, 3 bases remained unmatched. The germline V gene has CDR1 MRHNA and CDR2 SNTAGT. This CDR3 spans 16 amino acids. The CDR3 sequence: CASSRLAGGGTDTQYF. The DNA for the CDR3 is TGTGCCAGCAGCAGACTAGCGGGAGGGGGCACAGATACGCAGTATTTT.

Many counts were recorded for this clone. The rearrangement links TRBV6-4 to TRBJ2-2; 13 bases agree with TRBD2. Germline trimming cut 4 bases from V and 4 bases from J; bases unmatched to any gene: 0. Germline V gene sequence: CDR1 MRHNA, CDR2 SNTAGT. The CDR3 totals 15 residues. CDR3: CASSGTSGSTGELFF. CDR3 bases: TGTGCCAGCAGTGGGACTAGCGGGAGCACCGGGGAGCTGTTTTTT.

The V gene is TRBV28, the J gene TRBJ2-3, with 10 bases identical to TRBD2. V shed 3 bases and J 3 bases; nucleotides not matched to a gene: 9. Per germline, CDR1 MDHEN and CDR2 SYDVKM. The CDR3 has 17 amino acids. The CDR3, as DNA: TGTGCCAGCAGTTTTCTAGCGGGAGCCGGAGGTACAGATACGCAGTATTTT. Its protein product is CASSFLAGAGGTDTQYF. Filled out from reference TRBV28 and TRBJ2-3, the complete variable domain reads DVKVTQSSRYLVKRTGEKVFLECVQDMDHENMFWYRQDPGLGLRLIYFSYDVKMKEKGDIPEGYSVSREKKERFSLILESASTNQTSMYLCASSFLAGAGGTDTQYFGPGTRLTVL.

The sample holds a few counts of this clone. The V call is TRBV14, the J call TRBJ2-1; 9 nucleotides align to TRBD2. CDR3 length equals 15 residues. Germline CDR1 reads SGHDN; CDR2 reads FVKESK. After removal of 1 base from V and 4 bases from J, the junction contained 2 bases not matched to a gene. CDR3 sequence reads: CASSQVAGAYNEQFF. CDR3 DNA: TGTGCCAGCAGCCAAGTAGCGGGAGCATACAATGAGCAGTTCTTC.

This clone showed up just once. CDR3: CASSLPSADTQYF. Written as DNA, the CDR3 is TGCGCCAGCAGCTTGCCGTCAGCGGATACGCAGTATTTT. The chain links TRBV5-1 to TRBJ2-3; no firm D call. Trimming stripped 1 base from V and 6 bases from J, with 9 bases between. CDR1 SGHRS and CDR2 YFSETQ come from the germline V gene. The CDR3 contains 13 residues.